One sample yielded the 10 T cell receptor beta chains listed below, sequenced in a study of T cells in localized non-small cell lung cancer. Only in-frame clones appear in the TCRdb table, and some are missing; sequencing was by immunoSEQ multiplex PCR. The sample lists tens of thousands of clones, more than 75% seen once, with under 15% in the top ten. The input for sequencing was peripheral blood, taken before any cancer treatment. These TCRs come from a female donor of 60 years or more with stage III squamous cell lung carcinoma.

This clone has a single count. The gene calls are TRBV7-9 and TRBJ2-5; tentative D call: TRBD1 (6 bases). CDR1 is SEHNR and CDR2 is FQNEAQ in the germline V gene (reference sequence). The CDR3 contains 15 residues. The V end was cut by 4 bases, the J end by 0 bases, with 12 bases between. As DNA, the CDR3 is TGTGCCAGCAGCTCTCCCCAGGGGAACCAAGAGACCCAGTACTTC. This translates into CASSSPQGNQETQYF.

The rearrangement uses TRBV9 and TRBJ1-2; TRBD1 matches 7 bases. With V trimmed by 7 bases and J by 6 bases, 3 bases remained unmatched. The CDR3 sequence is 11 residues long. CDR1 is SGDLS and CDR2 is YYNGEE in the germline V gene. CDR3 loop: CASGTGDGYTF. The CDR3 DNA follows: TGTGCCAGCGGCACAGGGGATGGCTACACCTTC.

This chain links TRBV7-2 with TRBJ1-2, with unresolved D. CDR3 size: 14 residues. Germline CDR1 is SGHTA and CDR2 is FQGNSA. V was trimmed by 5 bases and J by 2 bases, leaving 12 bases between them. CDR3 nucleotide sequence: TGTGCCAGCAGCCCGCTCTTCGACAACTATGGCTACACCTTC. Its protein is CASSPLFDNYGYTF.

CDR3 nucleotides: TGTGCCAGCAGGGCTGGTTGGGGGAACACTGAAGCTTTCTTT. Its protein is CASRAGWGNTEAFF. The chain is built from TRBV7-9 and TRBJ1-1; D is ambiguous. The CDR3 loop spans 14 amino acids. Germline CDR1 is SEHNR and CDR2 is FQNEAQ (reference sequence). Trimming left V 6 bases short and J 1 base short, with 12 bases between.

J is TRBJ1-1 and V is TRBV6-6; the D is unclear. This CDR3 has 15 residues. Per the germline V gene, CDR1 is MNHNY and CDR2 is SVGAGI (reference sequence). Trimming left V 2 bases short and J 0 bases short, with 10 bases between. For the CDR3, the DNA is TGTGCCAGCAGTTACACTGGACGGGTGAACACTGAAGCTTTCTTT. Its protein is CASSYTGRVNTEAFF.

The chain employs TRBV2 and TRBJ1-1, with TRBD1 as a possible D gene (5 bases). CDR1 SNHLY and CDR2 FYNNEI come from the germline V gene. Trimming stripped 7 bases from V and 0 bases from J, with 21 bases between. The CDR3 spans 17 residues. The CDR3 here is CASTKDPQGPLNTEAFF. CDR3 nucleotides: TGTGCCAGCACCAAAGATCCCCAGGGCCCCTTGAACACTGAAGCTTTCTTT.

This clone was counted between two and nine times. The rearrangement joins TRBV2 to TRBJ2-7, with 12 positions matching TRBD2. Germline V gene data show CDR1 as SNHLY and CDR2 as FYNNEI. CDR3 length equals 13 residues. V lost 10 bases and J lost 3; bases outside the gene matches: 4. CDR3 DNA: TGTGCCACCTCTAGCGGGAGGGACTACGAGCAGTACTTC. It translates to CATSSGRDYEQYF.

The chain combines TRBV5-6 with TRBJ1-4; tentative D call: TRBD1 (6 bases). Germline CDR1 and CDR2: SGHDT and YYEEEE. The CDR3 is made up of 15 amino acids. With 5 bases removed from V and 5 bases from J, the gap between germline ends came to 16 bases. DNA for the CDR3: TGTGCCAGCAGTCGGACCGGGACAATAAATGAAAAACTGTTTTTT. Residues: CASSRTGTINEKLFF.

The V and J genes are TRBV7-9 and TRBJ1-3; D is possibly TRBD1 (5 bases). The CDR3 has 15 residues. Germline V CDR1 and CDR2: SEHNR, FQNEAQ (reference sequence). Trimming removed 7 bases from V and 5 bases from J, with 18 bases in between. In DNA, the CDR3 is TGTGCCAGCACCCCAAGGGGCGGGGAGAGAAACACCATATATTTT. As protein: CASTPRGGERNTIYF.

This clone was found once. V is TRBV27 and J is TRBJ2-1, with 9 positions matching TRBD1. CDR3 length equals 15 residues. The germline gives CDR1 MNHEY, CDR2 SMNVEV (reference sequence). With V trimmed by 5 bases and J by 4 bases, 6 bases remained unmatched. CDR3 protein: CASSPQGARYNEQFF. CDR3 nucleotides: TGTGCCAGCAGTCCACAGGGGGCGCGTTACAATGAGCAGTTCTTC.